This T cell receptor (beta chain) was observed in a study of blood T cell repertoires in COVID-19. The wider study: Whether acute or convalescent, the COVID-19 samples came from the United States, Italy and Spain. PBMCs, B-cell-depleted T cells, or T cells were the source of the cDNA or gDNA that made up the material.

Patients from Seattle were sampled longitudinally, starting during active infection. The length of the CDR3 is 13 residues. Germline-derived CDR1 and CDR2 are PRHDT and FYEKMQ (reference sequence). Trimming stripped 1 base from V and 4 bases from J, with 7 bases between. Original processing notes: The assay estimated nucleated cells by amplifying reference gene primers. Profiling relied on immunoSEQ multiplex PCR, and the TCRdb table lists in-frame clones only, not all of them. D and trimming come from the DNA, and the V and J calls and clone size come from that table. The data contain a few hundred thousand clones, roughly 88% of them singletons.

V and J are TRBV13 and TRBJ2-5; possibly TRBD1 for D (6 bases). This sequence originates from a woman in her 70s with COVID-19, enrolled during active disease. Sequenced sample: peripheral blood. DNA for the CDR3: TGTGCCAGCAGCTTAGACAGGGCAGAGACCCAGTACTTC. This sequence encodes CASSLDRAETQYF.